This T cell receptor beta chain stems from a study of identical twins. This clonotype was seen many times. cDNA carried unique molecular identifiers, and a universal primer site was added by template switching. TCRdb analysed the 5' RACE reads with MiXCR anew, one entry per CDR3 protein. The sample has roughly 710,000 distinct CDR3 sequences, less than 7% seen once. Healthy Caucasians made up all donors. The CDR3 extends over 20 amino acids. Trimming took 0 bases from V and 0 from J, leaving 20 bases between them. CDR1 is KGHDR and CDR2 is SFDVKD in the germline V gene. The TCR originated in a man between 18 and 29 years old in good health. The chain recombines TRBV24-1 with TRBJ2-1; no clear D gene. The specimen was naive T cells sorted from blood. The CDR3 sequence is CATSDLPGLSQGFSYNEQFF. The CDR3 bases are TGTGCCACCAGTGATTTGCCCGGTCTTTCCCAAGGCTTCTCCTACAATGAGCAGTTCTTC.